Following are 6 T cell receptor beta chains from one sample sequenced in a study of cytomegalovirus exposure and HLA in healthy donors (dated by TCRdb to about 2017). Library construction relied on the immunoSEQ multiplex PCR assay. For the multiplex PCR, a mixture combining 60 forward primers for TCR Vbeta segments and 13 reverse primers for TCR Jbeta segments was used. The table comes from immuneACCESS by way of TCRdb, which keeps in-frame sequences with V and J called. Part of the clones is missing from these tables; in studies checked, under half for an unresolved V gene and the rest for unknown reasons. The sample contains approximately 160,000 clones, around 86% of them found a single time. The ten largest clones capture around 4.1% of the sample. The source material was PBMCs. The receptor source for this set is a man aged 50 to 59 in good health and CMV-seropositive.

Details on this clone: At one boundary the junction diverges from the germline segment, which might be a read error. The genes are TRBV2 and TRBJ1-5, with 8 bases fitting TRBD1. The germline gives CDR1 SNHLY, CDR2 FYNNEI. The CDR3 contains 16 residues. CDR3 sequence reads: CASSEGTGYSNQPQHF. The CDR3 DNA follows: TGTGCCAGCAGCGAAGGGACAGGATATAGCAATCAGCCCCAGCATTTT.

J is TRBJ2-7 and V is TRBV10-3, with TRBD2 as a possible D gene (5 bases). Trimming took 4 bases from V and 10 from J, leaving 17 bases between them. The CDR3 has 13 residues. CDR1 and CDR2 from the germline V gene are ENHRY and SYGVKD. The CDR3 nucleotides read TGTGCCATCAGTGCGCAAGGAGGTGGGATTCAGTACTTC. Translating it yields CAISAQGGGIQYF.

The rearrangement links TRBV6-5 to TRBJ2-5; D remains ambiguous. Germline lookup yields CDR1 MNHEY and CDR2 SVGAGI. The CDR3 has 12 amino acids. The V and J ends lost 7 bases and 4 bases respectively, with 10 bases between them. CDR3 residues: CASTSPGETQYF. CDR3 DNA sequence: TGTGCCAGCACCTCTCCGGGAGAGACCCAGTACTTC.

The J gene is TRBJ1-4, the V gene TRBV6-1, with 10 positions matching TRBD1. Germline values: CDR1 MNHNS, CDR2 SASEGT. The CDR3 runs to 15 residues. V trimming: 5 bases; J trimming: 7 bases; junction bases outside the gene matches: 7. The CDR3 spells CASSPRTGGSEKLFF. CDR3 in DNA: TGTGCCAGCAGTCCCCGGACAGGGGGAAGTGAAAAACTGTTTTTT.

J is TRBJ1-2 and V is TRBV27, with 8 bases aligning to TRBD1. CDR1 is MNHEY, CDR2 SMNVEV, per germline (reference sequence). The CDR3 contains 13 residues. V gave up 6 bases and J gave up 6 bases; unmatched junction bases: 6. This CDR3 reads CASRDWDRHGYTF. CDR3 sequence (DNA): TGTGCCAGCAGGGACTGGGACAGGCATGGCTACACCTTC.

This clone was seen only a few times. V and J are TRBV27 and TRBJ1-5, with D tentatively TRBD1 (5 bases). V was clipped by 5 bases and J by 2 bases, with 13 bases between them. In germline, CDR1 is MNHEY, CDR2 SMNVEV (reference sequence). CDR3 length: 15 amino acids. CDR3 protein: CASSMVGGGNQPQHF. The DNA of the CDR3 is TGTGCCAGCAGTATGGTGGGGGGAGGCAATCAGCCCCAGCATTTT.